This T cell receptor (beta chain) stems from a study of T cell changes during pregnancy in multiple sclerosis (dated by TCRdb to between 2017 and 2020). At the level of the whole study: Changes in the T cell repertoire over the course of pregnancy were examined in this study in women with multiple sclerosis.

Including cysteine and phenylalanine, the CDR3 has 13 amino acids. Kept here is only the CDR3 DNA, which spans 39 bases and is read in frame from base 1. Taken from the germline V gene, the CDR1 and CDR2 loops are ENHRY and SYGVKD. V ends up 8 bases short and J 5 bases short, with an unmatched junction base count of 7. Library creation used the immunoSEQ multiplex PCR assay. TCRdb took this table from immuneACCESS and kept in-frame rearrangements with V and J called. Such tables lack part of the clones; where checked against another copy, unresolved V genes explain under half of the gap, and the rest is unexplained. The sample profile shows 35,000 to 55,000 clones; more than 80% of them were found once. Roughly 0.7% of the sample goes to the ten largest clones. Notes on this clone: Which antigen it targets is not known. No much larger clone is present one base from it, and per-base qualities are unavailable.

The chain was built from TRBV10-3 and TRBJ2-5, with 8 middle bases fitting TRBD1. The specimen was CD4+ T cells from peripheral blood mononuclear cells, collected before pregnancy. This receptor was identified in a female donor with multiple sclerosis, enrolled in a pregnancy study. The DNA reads TGTGCCATCTCCGGACAGGGTAGGGAGACCCAGTACTTC. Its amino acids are CAISGQGRETQYF.